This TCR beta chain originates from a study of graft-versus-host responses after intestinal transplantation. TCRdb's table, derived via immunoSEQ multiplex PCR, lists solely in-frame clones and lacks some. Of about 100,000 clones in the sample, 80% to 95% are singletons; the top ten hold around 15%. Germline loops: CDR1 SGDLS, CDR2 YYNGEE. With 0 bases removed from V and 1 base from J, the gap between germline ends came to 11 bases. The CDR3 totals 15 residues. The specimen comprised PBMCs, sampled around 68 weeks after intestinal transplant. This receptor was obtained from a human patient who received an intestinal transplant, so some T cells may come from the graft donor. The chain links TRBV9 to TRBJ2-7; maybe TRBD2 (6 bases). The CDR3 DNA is TGTGCCAGCAGCGTAGAGATGGGGGGATCCTACGAGCAGTACTTC. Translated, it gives CASSVEMGGSYEQYF.